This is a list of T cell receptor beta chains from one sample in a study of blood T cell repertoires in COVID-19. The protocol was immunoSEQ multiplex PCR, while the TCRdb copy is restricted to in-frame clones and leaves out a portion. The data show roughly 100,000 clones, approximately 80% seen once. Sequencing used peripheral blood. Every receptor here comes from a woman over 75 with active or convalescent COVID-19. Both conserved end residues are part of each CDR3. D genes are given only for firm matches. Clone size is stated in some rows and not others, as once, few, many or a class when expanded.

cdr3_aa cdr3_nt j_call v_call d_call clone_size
CSARIGTGNTGELFF TGCAGCGCTCGGATCGGGACAGGAAACACCGGGGAGCTGTTTTTT TRBJ2-2 TRBV29-1 TRBD1 -
CASTPGAGKLFF TGTGCCAGCACCCCGGGAGCCGGGAAGCTGTTTTTT TRBJ2-2 TRBV12-3/TRBV12-4 - -
CASSLEPSGGYNEQFF TGTGCCAGCAGCTTGGAACCTAGCGGGGGGTACAATGAGCAGTTCTTC TRBJ2-1 TRBV5-6 TRBD2 -
CASSPYRDSYNEQFF TGTGCCAGCTCTCCATATCGGGACTCCTACAATGAGCAGTTCTTC TRBJ2-1 TRBV18 - -
CATSDLGTGSLDEQFF TGTGCCACCAGTGATCTGGGGACAGGGTCGCTCGATGAGCAGTTCTTC TRBJ2-1 TRBV24-1 TRBD1 -
CASSIDGGYYGYTF TGTGCCAGTAGTATCGACGGCGGATACTATGGCTACACCTTC TRBJ1-2 TRBV19 - -
CASSGGEFAQPQHF TGTGCCAGCAGCGGAGGTGAATTTGCCCAGCCCCAGCATTTT TRBJ1-5 TRBV9 - -
CASSVTGEDSPLHF TGCGCCAGCAGCGTCACAGGGGAGGATTCACCCCTCCACTTT TRBJ1-6 TRBV5-1 TRBD1 -
CASSLPEGTQYF TGTGCCAGCAGCCTGCCGGAGGGGACCCAGTACTTC TRBJ2-5 TRBV5-6 - -
CASREDSYEQYF TGTGCCAGCAGGGAGGACTCCTACGAGCAGTACTTC TRBJ2-7 TRBV2 - -
CASTQNRQGLGNTIYF TGCGCCAGCACCCAAAACCGGCAGGGCCTCGGAAACACCATATATTTT TRBJ1-3 TRBV4-1 - -
CSVGGQGDNEQFF TGCAGCGTCGGTGGACAGGGGGACAATGAGCAGTTCTTC TRBJ2-1 TRBV29-1 TRBD1 -
CASSLGGGGLTYEQYF TGTGCCAGCAGCTTAGGAGGCGGGGGTCTAACCTACGAGCAGTACTTC TRBJ2-7 TRBV7-2 TRBD2 -
CASRPGQGDQPQHF TGCGCCAGCAGACCGGGACAGGGGGATCAGCCCCAGCATTTT TRBJ1-5 TRBV5-1 TRBD1 -
CASSLVSGVGEKLFF TGTGCCAGCAGCTTAGTTTCGGGGGTCGGGGAAAAACTGTTTTTT TRBJ1-4 TRBV7-8 - -
CASSSGGARNTEAFF TGTGCCAGCAGTTCGGGGGGCGCGAGGAACACTGAAGCTTTCTTT TRBJ1-1 TRBV28 - -
CAWSAKRDRAYEQYF TGTGCCTGGAGTGCCAAACGGGACAGGGCGTACGAGCAGTACTTC TRBJ2-7 TRBV30 TRBD1 -
CASSSPRQGGTEAFF TGTGCCAGCAGTTCTCCCCGGCAGGGGGGTACTGAAGCTTTCTTT TRBJ1-1 TRBV6-5 TRBD1 -
CASSLSGNTEAFF TGTGCCAGCAGTTTGTCGGGGAACACTGAAGCTTTCTTT TRBJ1-1 TRBV28 - -
CASSLVRIAGELFF TGTGCCAGCAGCTTAGTCAGGATCGCCGGGGAGCTGTTTTTT TRBJ2-2 TRBV7-9 - once
CASSAGFANTEAFF TGTGCCAGCAGCGCAGGGTTTGCGAACACTGAAGCTTTCTTT TRBJ1-1 TRBV9 - -
CASSTGTSYEQYF TGTGCCAGCAGCACCGGGACTTCCTACGAGCAGTACTTC TRBJ2-7 TRBV5-6 - -
CASSLNRGGVEKLFF TGTGCCAGCAGCTTGAACAGGGGGGGTGTAGAAAAACTGTTTTTT TRBJ1-4 TRBV11-2 TRBD1 -
CASSSGGLGEKLFF TGTGCCAGCAGCTCCGGCGGTTTGGGTGAAAAACTGTTTTTT TRBJ1-4 TRBV11-2 - -
CASSPTQGVGGYTF TGTGCCAGCAGTCCCACACAGGGTGTAGGGGGCTACACCTTC TRBJ1-2 TRBV6-5 - once
CASSSATGGGYTF TGCGCCAGCAGCTCAGCAACGGGGGGTGGCTACACCTTC TRBJ1-2 TRBV5-1 - -
CATSAIPWWAANTEAFF TGTGCCACCAGTGCCATCCCTTGGTGGGCAGCGAACACTGAAGCTTTCTTT TRBJ1-1 TRBV24-1 - -
CASSSTGPYGYTF TGTGCCAGCAGCTCGACAGGGCCCTATGGCTACACCTTC TRBJ1-2 TRBV5-4 TRBD1 -
CASSSSRLAGGRDTQYF TGTGCCAGCAGCAGCTCCAGACTAGCGGGAGGGCGGGATACGCAGTATTTT TRBJ2-3 TRBV21-1 - once
CAIGGFANTIYF TGTGCCATCGGGGGGTTTGCCAACACCATATATTTT TRBJ1-3 TRBV10-3 - few